The 29 T cell receptor beta chains in this list originate from one sample, sequenced in a study of T-cell memory formation after mild COVID-19. TCRdb re-called the 5' RACE reads with MiXCR, one entry per CDR3 protein. Of roughly 280,000 distinct CDR3 sequences in the sample, approximately 8% were seen once. The material sequenced was PBMCs or a T cell subset sorted from them (not recorded which). Receptor source: a man between 18 and 35 years old who had mild COVID-19 (a few samples of this study predate the infection). Cell type and time point are not known.

This clonotype showed up just a few times. The genes are TRBV12-3 or TRBV12-4 and TRBJ2-1, with TRBD2 as a possible D gene (7 bases). The CDR3 is 13 amino acids. V lost 6 bases and J 7 bases, leaving 13 bases between the germline ends. This CDR3 is CASRRGGPNEQFF. The CDR3 nucleotides are TGTGCCAGCAGGAGGGGGGGCCCGAATGAGCAGTTCTTC.

This clonotype was detected only a few times. The chain carries TRBV19 and TRBJ1-2; 8 bases line up with TRBD1. V shed 7 bases, J shed 6 bases, and the junction held 16 bases outside the gene matches. The CDR3 has 16 amino acids. The germline CDR1 and CDR2 sequences are LNHDA and SQIVND (reference sequence). The CDR3 here is CASTHRPGGPTHGYTF. CDR3 bases: TGTGCCAGTACCCACCGGCCAGGGGGCCCTACCCATGGCTACACCTTC.

The chain links TRBV12-3 or TRBV12-4 to TRBJ2-7; 9 positions match TRBD1. Trimming cost V 6 bases and J 5 bases; bases outside gene matches: 8. The CDR3 consists of 14 residues. CDR3 in amino acids: CASSDRNRGHEQYF. The CDR3 bases are TGTGCCAGCAGCGATAGGAACAGGGGGCACGAGCAGTACTTC.

This clonotype was observed many times. The chain recombines TRBV6-5 with TRBJ2-7; D gene ambiguous. V gave up 5 bases and J gave up 6 bases, with 8 bases separating them. The CDR3 runs 11 residues. Germline CDR1 reads MNHEY; CDR2 reads SVGAGI. As DNA, the CDR3 is TGTGCCAGCAGTATATGGTTCGAGCAGTACGTC. Its protein is CASSIWFEQYV.

The chain employs TRBV10-3 and TRBJ2-1; D is uncertain. Germline loops: CDR1 ENHRY, CDR2 SYGVKD. Trimming took off 4 bases at V and 7 bases at J, with 8 bases between the two ends. The CDR3 has 12 residues. The CDR3 nucleotides are TGTGCCATCAGTGCTGAGGAAAATGAGCAGTTCTTC. Protein product: CAISAEENEQFF.

The table lists this clonotype with a few counts. The CDR3 DNA sequence: TGCGCCAGCAGCTTCTTACAAGACACTGAAGCTTTCTTT. Translation gives CASSFLQDTEAFF. V usage is TRBV5-1 and J usage is TRBJ1-1; the D is unclear. V was shortened by 2 bases and J by 3 bases, with 8 bases between the two germline ends. The CDR3 has 13 residues. Germline V gives CDR1 SGHRS, CDR2 YFSETQ.

There are many counts of this clonotype. The chain couples TRBV12-3 or TRBV12-4 to TRBJ2-7, with TRBD1 as a possible D gene (6 bases). The CDR3 sequence is 13 residues long. V was cut by 4 bases and J by 3 bases, with 10 bases left in between. The CDR3 region is CASSWEGGYEQYF. The CDR3 nucleotides are TGTGCCAGCAGTTGGGAAGGGGGCTACGAGCAGTACTTC.

The chain joins TRBV20-1 to TRBJ2-3, with 11 bases that match TRBD2. The CDR3 totals 15 residues. V was pared by 2 bases and J by 7 bases, with 8 bases of the junction left unmatched. The germline gives CDR1 DFQATT, CDR2 SNEGSKA (reference sequence). The CDR3 loop is CSARLLAGGFYTQYF. As DNA, the CDR3 is TGCAGTGCTAGATTGCTAGCGGGGGGATTTTATACGCAGTATTTT.

This chain links TRBV7-2 with TRBJ1-3; unclear D gene. The CDR3 loop spans 13 amino acids. Germline V gene lookup returns CDR1 SGHTA and CDR2 FQGNSA. The V end was cut by 6 bases, the J end by 6 bases, with 12 bases between. The CDR3 nucleotides are TGTGCCAGCAGTGATCAGAATTTAAACACCATATATTTT. It codes for CASSDQNLNTIYF.

This clonotype was seen only a few times. The V call is TRBV24-1, the J call TRBJ2-7; 9 nucleotides match TRBD1. The CDR3 totals 15 residues. Germline V lookup: CDR1 KGHDR, CDR2 SFDVKD. Losses at the gene ends were 4 bases for V and 1 base for J; bases not matched to a gene: 4. As DNA, the CDR3 is TGTGCCACCAGTGAGTTAGGACAGGGGTCCTACGAGCAGTACGTC. Translated, it gives CATSELGQGSYEQYV.

This clonotype was detected a few times. The chain joins TRBV6-2 or TRBV6-3 to TRBJ2-7, with 9 bases identical to TRBD1. Trimming cost V 10 bases and J 2 bases; bases outside gene matches: 3. The CDR3 length is 12 residues. CDR1 MNHEY and CDR2 SVGEGT come from the germline V gene. CDR3 protein: CATRDRAYEQYV. The CDR3 DNA follows: TGTGCCACAAGGGACAGGGCCTACGAGCAGTACGTC.

This sequence joins TRBV6-6 and TRBJ1-1; 10 bases match TRBD1. Germline CDR1 is MNHNY and CDR2 is SVGAGI (reference sequence). This CDR3 is built from 14 residues. J gave up 7 bases and V 6 bases, and 8 bases lay outside the gene matches. CDR3 amino acids: CASRFLDRGIEAFF. DNA for the CDR3: TGTGCCAGCAGGTTCCTGGACAGGGGGATTGAAGCTTTCTTT.

The chain links TRBV5-1 to TRBJ1-1, with TRBD1 identical over 8 bases. The CDR3 runs 16 residues. V trimming: 3 bases; J trimming: 1 base; junction bases outside the gene matches: 8. Germline lookup yields CDR1 SGHRS and CDR2 YFSETQ. For the CDR3, the DNA is TGCGCCAGCAGCTCCCCGGGACAGGCTGGGAACACTGAAGCTTTCTTT. As protein: CASSSPGQAGNTEAFF.

The chain carries TRBV15 and TRBJ2-2; D ambiguous. CDR3 length: 13 amino acids. V lost 8 bases and J 4 bases, leaving 11 bases between the germline ends. Germline V gives CDR1 LNHNV, CDR2 YYDKDF (reference sequence). As DNA, the CDR3 is TGTGCCACCGCCCAGAGGTTCACCGGGGAGCTGTTTTTT. This translates into CATAQRFTGELFF.

This clonotype was observed many times. This chain joins TRBV5-1 and TRBJ2-7; 8 nucleotides agree with TRBD1. This CDR3 has 14 residues. Germline-derived CDR1 and CDR2 are SGHRS and YFSETQ. Losses at the gene ends were 4 bases for V and 2 bases for J; bases not matched to a gene: 5. The CDR3: CASSPGTGTYEQYV. Here the CDR3 DNA reads TGCGCCAGCAGCCCCGGGACAGGAACCTACGAGCAGTACGTC.

There are many counts of this clonotype. The chain is built from TRBV4-3 and TRBJ2-4; 10 positions agree with TRBD1. Trimming removed 3 bases from V and 0 bases from J; junction bases left unmatched: 14. CDR1 LGHNA and CDR2 YSLEER come from the germline V gene. The CDR3 is made up of 20 amino acids. The CDR3 spells CASSQETGGGVALAKNIQYF. In DNA, the CDR3 is TGCGCCAGCAGCCAGGAGACAGGGGGCGGAGTGGCTCTAGCCAAAAACATTCAGTACTTC.

This clonotype was observed at least ten times. V is TRBV19 and J is TRBJ2-2; tentative D call: TRBD1 (6 bases). The V end was cut by 3 bases, the J end by 3 bases, with 11 bases between. The CDR3 totals 15 residues. Germline CDR1 and CDR2: LNHDA and SQIVND (reference sequence). CDR3 bases: TGTGCCAGTAGTATCGGCCCAGGGGACACCGGGGAGCTGTTTTTT. This codes for CASSIGPGDTGELFF.

This chain joins TRBV24-1 and TRBJ2-3, with a tentative D call TRBD2 (5 bases). Germline CDR1 KGHDR, CDR2 SFDVKD. The V end was cut by 4 bases, the J end by 4 bases, with 8 bases between. The CDR3 has 13 residues. The CDR3 is CATSDRGADTQYF. CDR3 coding DNA: TGTGCCACCAGTGACCGGGGTGCAGATACGCAGTATTTT.

This chain uses TRBV6-6 with TRBJ2-7, with 8 bases identical to TRBD2. V lost 2 bases to trimming and J lost 0 bases; unmatched junction nucleotides: 9. The CDR3 is 17 residues long. Germline V CDR1 and CDR2: MNHNY, SVGAGI (reference sequence). This CDR3 reads CASSYSSAGGYSYEQYF. CDR3 bases: TGTGCCAGCAGTTACAGTTCCGCGGGGGGATACTCCTACGAGCAGTACTTC.

This clonotype has just a few counts. The chain is built from TRBV19 and TRBJ2-3; a possible D gene is TRBD2 (5 bases). Between the trimmed V and J ends, which lost 5 bases and 5 bases, there was a span of 11 bases. This CDR3 spans 13 amino acids. The germline gives CDR1 LNHDA, CDR2 SQIVND (reference sequence). CDR3 bases: TGTGCCAGTAGTCCCCGGAGGAGAGATACGCAGTATTTT. It codes for CASSPRRRDTQYF.

In this sample, this clonotype turned up a few times. V and J are TRBV6-5 and TRBJ2-5; maybe TRBD2 (6 bases). The germline CDR1 and CDR2 sequences are MNHEY and SVGAGI. The V and J ends lost 6 bases and 3 bases respectively, with 11 bases between them. The CDR3 extends over 13 amino acids. The DNA for the CDR3 is TGTGCCAGCAGCCACCGGGAGAAAGAGACCCAGTACTTC. Translation gives CASSHREKETQYF.

The DNA for the CDR3 is TGTGCCAGCTCACCACCGGACAGGGCCCCACCAGATACGCAGTATTTT. Protein product: CASSPPDRAPPDTQYF. The rearrangement joins TRBV18 to TRBJ2-3; 8 bases line up with TRBD1. This CDR3 has 16 amino acids. The J segment lost 4 bases and the V segment lost 0 bases, leaving 6 bases of the junction unmatched. Looked up from germline, CDR1 is KGHSH and CDR2 is LQKENI.

This clonotype was detected ten times or more. V and J are TRBV20-1 and TRBJ2-3; D unclear. Germline CDR1 DFQATT, CDR2 SNEGSKA (reference sequence). This CDR3 has 11 amino acids. V was clipped by 6 bases and J by 4 bases, with 8 bases between them. The CDR3 spells CSAGRPDTQYF. In DNA form, the CDR3 reads TGCAGTGCCGGACGTCCAGATACGCAGTATTTT.

This clonotype was counted between two and nine times. This chain uses TRBV7-3 with TRBJ1-6; no firm D call. This CDR3 spans 14 amino acids. Trimming left V 2 bases short and J 7 bases short, with 9 bases between. The germline gives CDR1 SGHTA, CDR2 FQGTGA. The chain's CDR3 is CASSLYGRNSPLHF. The CDR3 nucleotides are TGTGCCAGCAGCTTATATGGCAGGAATTCACCCCTCCACTTT.

This chain uses TRBV7-2 with TRBJ2-4; either TRBD1 or TRBD2 may fit D (6 bases each). Per germline, CDR1 SGHTA and CDR2 FQGNSA. CDR3 length: 15 residues. V lost 4 bases, J lost 8 bases, and 18 bases lay in between. The CDR3 loop is CASSYGGGPGDIQYF. The CDR3 nucleotides are TGTGCCAGCAGCTATGGTGGGGGGCCGGGGGACATTCAGTACTTC.

The gene calls are TRBV5-1 and TRBJ2-5, with a weak D call TRBD2 (6 bases). The CDR3 is 17 amino acids. Germline V lookup: CDR1 SGHRS, CDR2 YFSETQ. The V gene lost 4 bases and the J gene lost 4 bases, with 23 bases spanning the gap. The CDR3 region is CASSPGRGTLGRETQYF. CDR3 DNA sequence: TGCGCCAGCAGCCCTGGCCGGGGGACCCTTGGAAGAGAGACCCAGTACTTC.

The chain couples TRBV4-2 to TRBJ2-2; perhaps TRBD2 as D (6 bases). The germline CDR1 and CDR2 sequences are LGHNA and YNFKEQ. This CDR3 spans 15 amino acids. Trimming shortened V by 3 bases and J by 10 bases, and 18 bases separated the two germline ends. Here the CDR3 DNA reads TGTGCCAGCAGCCATGCGGGGTCGGGTAGCGAGGAGCTGTTTTTT. This gives the protein CASSHAGSGSEELFF.

To note about this clonotype: This sequence may be a read error, since a much larger clone differs from it by one base. The rearrangement uses TRBV7-2 and TRBJ1-3, with D uncertain. Trimming shortened V by 1 base and J by 0 bases, and 10 bases separated the two germline ends. The CDR3 covers 16 residues. The germline V gene has CDR1 SGHTA and CDR2 FQGNSA. CDR3 bases: TGTGCCAGCAGCTTAGTACCTAAGAGCTCTGGAAACACCATATATTTT. Translation: CASSLVPKSSGNTIYF.

This clonotype was observed many times. The chain uses TRBV7-2 and TRBJ1-2; D is ambiguous. V lost 3 bases, J lost 1 base, and 9 bases lay in between. This CDR3 spans 14 amino acids. Germline V gene data show CDR1 as SGHTA and CDR2 as FQGNSA. The CDR3: CASSFGGINYGYTF. The CDR3 DNA is TGTGCCAGCAGCTTCGGAGGGATTAACTATGGCTACACCTTC.